A single sample gave rise to the 13 T cell receptor beta chains below, sequenced in a study of cytomegalovirus exposure and HLA in healthy donors. Both 60 Vbeta primers and 13 Jbeta primers went into the PCR. Repertoires were generated with immunoSEQ multiplex PCR, while TCRdb's copy carries only in-frame clones and drops some. The sample has approximately 150,000 clones; around 79% are singletons. Sample: PBMCs. Receptors were obtained from a man aged 45-65 years in good health and CMV-seropositive.

The chain carries TRBV11-2 and TRBJ2-1; 7 bases are a match to TRBD2. This CDR3 region has 15 residues. Losses at the gene ends were 4 bases for V and 9 bases for J; bases not matched to a gene: 12. Per the germline V gene, CDR1 is SGHAT and CDR2 is FQNNGV. CDR3 in amino acids: CASSSTSGIGVEQFF. DNA of the CDR3: TGTGCCAGCAGCTCGACAAGCGGGATTGGGGTTGAGCAGTTCTTC.

The V call is TRBV29-1, the J call TRBJ2-7; 8 nucleotides line up with TRBD1. From germline, CDR1 is SQVTM and CDR2 ANQGSEA. The trim removed 2 bases at V and 3 bases at J, leaving 6 bases unmatched. The CDR3 length is 14 residues. CDR3 region: CSVEWGQESYEQYF. Here the CDR3 DNA reads TGCAGCGTTGAATGGGGACAGGAAAGCTACGAGCAGTACTTC.

The J gene is TRBJ1-4, the V gene TRBV15; 7 nucleotides match TRBD1. The germline V gene has CDR1 LNHNV and CDR2 YYDKDF (reference sequence). This CDR3 spans 16 amino acids. Losses at the gene ends were 0 bases for V and 5 bases for J; bases not matched to a gene: 6. CDR3 loop: CATSRDRYRGNEKLFF. Written as DNA, the CDR3 is TGTGCCACCAGCAGAGATCGGTACAGGGGAAATGAAAAACTGTTTTTT.

This chain uses TRBV28 with TRBJ1-2; 8 nucleotides match TRBD1. CDR3 length: 14 residues. V trimming: 6 bases; J trimming: 4 bases; junction bases outside the gene matches: 7. CDR1 MDHEN and CDR2 SYDVKM come from the germline V gene. The CDR3 is CASSPTGEGYGYTF. The CDR3 DNA sequence: TGTGCCAGCAGCCCGACAGGGGAGGGCTATGGCTACACCTTC.

This rearrangement joins TRBV4-1 to TRBJ2-3; D gene uncertain. V dropped 0 bases and J dropped 10 bases, with 11 bases sitting between them. CDR1 and CDR2 from the germline V gene are MGHRA and YSYEKL. The CDR3 covers 13 residues. As DNA, the CDR3 is TGCGCCAGCAGCCAAGATCGCCTAGAGTCGCAGTATTTT. It codes for CASSQDRLESQYF.

This clone came up a few times. The chain couples TRBV7-9 to TRBJ2-7; TRBD2 agrees at 12 bases. Germline-derived CDR1 and CDR2 are SEHNR and FQNEAQ (reference sequence). Trimming cost V 6 bases and J 7 bases; bases outside gene matches: 13. This CDR3 region has 16 residues. CDR3 nucleotides: TGTGCCAGCAGTCCTACAACTAGCGGGAGGTCCGGGGAGCAGTACTTC. This gives the protein CASSPTTSGRSGEQYF. The entire variable domain, with the rest obtained from reference TRBV7-9 and TRBJ2-7, is as follows: DTGVSQNPRHKITKRGQNVTFRCDPISEHNRLYWYRQTLGQGPEFLTYFQNEAQLEKSRLLSDRFSAERPKGSFSTLEIQRTEQGDSAMYLCASSPTTSGRSGEQYFGPGTRLTVT.

The genes are TRBV6-1 and TRBJ2-1; possible D gene TRBD1, 6 bases. Germline V lookup: CDR1 MNHNS, CDR2 SASEGT. With 6 bases removed from V and 6 bases from J, the gap between germline ends came to 12 bases. The CDR3 totals 13 residues. In DNA form, the CDR3 reads TGTGCCAGCAGGAGACAGGAGATCAATGAGCAGTTCTTC. As protein: CASRRQEINEQFF.

This clone came up once. Other DNA sequences in the sample encode the same CDR3. V and J are TRBV10-3 and TRBJ1-1, with 7 bases matching TRBD1. The CDR3 runs to 13 residues. Germline V gene data show CDR1 as ENHRY and CDR2 as SYGVKD. The ends lost 6 bases at V and 2 bases at J; junction bases unmatched: 3. CDR3 sequence (DNA): TGTGCCATCAGCGGGACAGCTAACACTGAAGCTTTCTTT. This sequence encodes CAISGTANTEAFF.

This clone was seen more than once but under ten times. The V call is TRBV27, the J call TRBJ2-7; D is possibly TRBD2 (6 bases). CDR1 and CDR2 (germline): MNHEY, SMNVEV (reference sequence). The germline V and J ends were trimmed by 5 bases and 1 base, with 24 bases remaining between them. The CDR3 consists of 18 residues. The CDR3 bases are TGTGCCAGCAGTGACAAAACTAGCAGCCTATATTTATCCTACGAGCAGTACTTC. Translating it yields CASSDKTSSLYLSYEQYF.

This clone was observed once. The chain recombines TRBV11-2 with TRBJ1-2, with 8 bases lining up with TRBD1. Looked up from germline, CDR1 is SGHAT and CDR2 is FQNNGV. The CDR3 spans 13 residues. Trimming at V came to 4 bases and at J to 7 bases, leaving 5 bases not matched to a gene. The CDR3 loop is CASSYQGAGGYTF. Here the CDR3 DNA reads TGTGCCAGCAGCTACCAGGGGGCTGGTGGCTACACCTTC.

V gene TRBV6-5 combines with J gene TRBJ2-3, with 10 positions matching TRBD1. The junction had 4 bases not matched to a gene; V was cut back by 6 bases and J by 1 base. CDR3 size: 15 residues. Germline assignment: CDR1 MNHEY and CDR2 SVGAGI. The CDR3: CASRDRGSGTDTQYF. CDR3 in DNA: TGTGCCAGCAGGGACAGGGGGTCAGGCACAGATACGCAGTATTTT.

Concerning this clone: This same CDR3 is encoded by further DNA sequences in the sample. The DNA for the CDR3 is TGTGCCAGCAGTAGGAGTTATAGCAATCAGCCCCAGCATTTT. As protein: CASSRSYSNQPQHF. The chain is built from TRBV6-4 and TRBJ1-5; unclear D gene. V lost 5 bases to trimming and J lost 0 bases, with 8 bases between them. This CDR3 has 14 residues. Germline lookup yields CDR1 MRHNA and CDR2 SNTAGT.

The chain links TRBV5-1 to TRBJ2-7; 16 bases line up with TRBD2. In germline, CDR1 is SGHRS, CDR2 YFSETQ. V gave up 4 bases and J gave up 5 bases; unmatched junction bases: 9. The CDR3 is made up of 17 amino acids. The DNA for the CDR3 is TGCGCCAGCAGCAGGGGACTAGCGGGAGGGTACGGCCACGAGCAGTACTTC. Amino acids: CASSRGLAGGYGHEQYF.